This T cell receptor beta chain was sequenced during a study of technical replicates of blood from a few donors (TCRdb year 2017). Receptors were amplified or captured by the immunoSEQ multiplex PCR assay. TCRdb limited this immuneACCESS table to in-frame rearrangements with V and J called. A share of clones is missing; checked studies link under half to unresolved V genes, and the rest is unexplained. The sample records over 55,000 clones, about 87% of which are singletons. The ten biggest clones cover under 6.5% of the sample. Per the germline V gene, SGHTS is the CDR1 and YDEGEE is the CDR2. Counted from cysteine to phenylalanine, this CDR3 has 15 amino acids. The CDR3 DNA has 45 bases and is translated from base 1. The germline V end is reduced by 3 bases and the J end by 7 bases; junction bases left unmatched: 11. About this clone itself: The specificity of this receptor is unknown. No quality values exist for individual bases; no much larger clone is one base distant.

The TCR comes from a human donor in good health. Some clones in this sample may be carry-over from other donors' samples. The rearrangement joined TRBV5-8 to TRBJ2-5; 8 bases in the middle match TRBD2. The sample consisted of PBMCs. The DNA reads TGTGCCAGCAGCTCCCGGGAGGGCCTAATGGTGACCCAGTACTTC. Translated, this is CASSSREGLMVTQYF.